The entry below gives a single T cell receptor beta chain sequence along with its context. This CDR3 comprises 13 residues. Germline V gives CDR1 MNHEY, CDR2 SVGAGI. V was clipped by 7 bases and J by 6 bases; unmatched bases: 9. The data belong to a study of blood T cell repertoires in COVID-19. Study overall: Donors in the United States, Italy and Spain gave samples during acute or convalescent COVID-19.

Clones were read by immunoSEQ multiplex PCR, and TCRdb kept only the in-frame ones, dropping some. The sample gives 190,000 or so clones, less than 85% of which show up once; approximately 18% is in the top ten. Two consecutive negative NP/OP PCR tests, clearance, or resolved symptoms defined Cohort 3 recovery. The rearrangement joins TRBV6-5 to TRBJ2-7; 7 positions agree with TRBD2. The origin of this receptor is a man between 35 and 55 years old who had recovered from COVID-19. Sample: PBMCs or T cells enriched from blood (not recorded which). The DNA of the CDR3 is TGTGCCAGCACGACCGGCGGGAGACGCGAGCAGTACTTC. Its translation is CASTTGGRREQYF.